The TCR beta chain described here comes from a study of shared clonotypes between healthy human individuals. Naive CD8 cells comprised CD45RO-negative, CCR7-positively selected cells, excluding terminally differentiated effector memory CD45RA+ cells. Sequenced by immunoSEQ multiplex PCR; TCRdb stores in-frame clones only, minus some. The sample carries roughly 2,000,000 clones, 93% recorded once. Trimming removed 7 bases at V and 5 bases at J, with 24 bases between. CDR1 is SQVTM and CDR2 is ANQGSEA in the germline V gene. This CDR3 has 16 amino acids. The receptor was derived from a man between 18 and 35 years old in good health. Some clones in this sample may be carry-over from other donors' samples. The sample taken for sequencing was naive CD8+ T cells from PBMCs. The chain joins TRBV29-1 to TRBJ2-1; perhaps TRBD2 as D (5 bases). CDR3 protein: CSAESPPRENNNEQFF. DNA of the CDR3: TGCAGCGCCGAGTCACCCCCGAGGGAGAATAACAATGAGCAGTTCTTC.